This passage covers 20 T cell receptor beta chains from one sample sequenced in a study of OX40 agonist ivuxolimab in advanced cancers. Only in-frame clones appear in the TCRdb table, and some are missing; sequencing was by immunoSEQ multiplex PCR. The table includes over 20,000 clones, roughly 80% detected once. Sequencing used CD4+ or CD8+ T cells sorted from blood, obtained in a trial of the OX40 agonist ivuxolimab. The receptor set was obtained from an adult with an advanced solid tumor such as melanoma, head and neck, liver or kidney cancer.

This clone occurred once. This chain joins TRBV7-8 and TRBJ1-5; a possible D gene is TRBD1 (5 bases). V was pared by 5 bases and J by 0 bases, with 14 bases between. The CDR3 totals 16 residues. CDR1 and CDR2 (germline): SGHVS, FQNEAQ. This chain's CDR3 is CASSGLRDYSNQPQHF. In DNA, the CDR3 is TGTGCCAGCAGCGGCCTCAGGGACTATAGCAATCAGCCCCAGCATTTT.

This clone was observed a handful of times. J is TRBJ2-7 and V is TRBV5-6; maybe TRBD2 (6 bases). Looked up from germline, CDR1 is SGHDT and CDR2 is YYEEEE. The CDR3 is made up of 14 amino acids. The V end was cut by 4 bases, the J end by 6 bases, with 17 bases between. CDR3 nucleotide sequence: TGTGCCAGCAGCCTCGGGGGTGACCTAACCGAGCAGTACTTC. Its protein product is CASSLGGDLTEQYF.

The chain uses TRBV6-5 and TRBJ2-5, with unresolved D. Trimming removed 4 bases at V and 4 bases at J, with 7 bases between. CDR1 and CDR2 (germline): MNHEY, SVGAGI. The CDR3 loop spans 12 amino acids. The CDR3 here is CASSSGGETQYF. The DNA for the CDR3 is TGTGCCAGCAGTTCCGGTGGAGAGACCCAGTACTTC.

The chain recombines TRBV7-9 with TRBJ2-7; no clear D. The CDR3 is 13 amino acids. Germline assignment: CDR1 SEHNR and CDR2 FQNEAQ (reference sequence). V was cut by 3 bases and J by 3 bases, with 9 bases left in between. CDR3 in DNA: TGTGCCAGCAGCTTGCTTTGGGGCTACGAGCAGTACTTC. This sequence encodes CASSLLWGYEQYF.

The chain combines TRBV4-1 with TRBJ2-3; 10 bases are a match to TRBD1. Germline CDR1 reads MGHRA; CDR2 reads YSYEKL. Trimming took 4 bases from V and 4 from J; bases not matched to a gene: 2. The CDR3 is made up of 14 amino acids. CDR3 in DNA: TGCGCCAGCAGCCGCGGGACAGGGGCAGATACGCAGTATTTT. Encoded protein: CASSRGTGADTQYF.

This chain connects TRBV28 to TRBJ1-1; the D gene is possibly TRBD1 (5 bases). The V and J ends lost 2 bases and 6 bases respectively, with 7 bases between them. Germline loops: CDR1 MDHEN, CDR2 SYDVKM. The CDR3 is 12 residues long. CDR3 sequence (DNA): TGTGCCAGCAGTTTAGGGGGACCTGAAGCTTTCTTT. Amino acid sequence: CASSLGGPEAFF.

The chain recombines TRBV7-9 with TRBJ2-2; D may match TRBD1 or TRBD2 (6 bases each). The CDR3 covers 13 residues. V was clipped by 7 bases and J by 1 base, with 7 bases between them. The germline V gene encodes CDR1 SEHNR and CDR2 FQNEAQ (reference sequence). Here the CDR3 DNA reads TGTGCCAGCAAGGGGGGGAACACCGGGGAGCTGTTTTTT. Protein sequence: CASKGGNTGELFF. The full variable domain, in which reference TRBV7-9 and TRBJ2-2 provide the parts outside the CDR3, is DTGVSQNPRHKITKRGQNVTFRCDPISEHNRLYWYRQTLGQGPEFLTYFQNEAQLEKSRLLSDRFSAERPKGSFSTLEIQRTEQGDSAMYLCASKGGNTGELFFGEGSRLTVL.

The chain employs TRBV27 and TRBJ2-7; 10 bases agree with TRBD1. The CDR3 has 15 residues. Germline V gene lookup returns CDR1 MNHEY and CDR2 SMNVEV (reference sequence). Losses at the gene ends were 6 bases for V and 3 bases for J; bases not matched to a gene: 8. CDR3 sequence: CASSNLTGGGYEQYF. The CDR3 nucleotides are TGTGCCAGCAGCAACCTGACAGGGGGCGGCTACGAGCAGTACTTC.

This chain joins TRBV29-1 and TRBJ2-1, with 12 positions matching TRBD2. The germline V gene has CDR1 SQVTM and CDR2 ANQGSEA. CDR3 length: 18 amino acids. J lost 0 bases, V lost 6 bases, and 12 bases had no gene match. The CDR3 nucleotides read TGCAGCGTACCCGGACTAGCGGGGAGCCAGAGCTCCTACAATGAGCAGTTCTTC. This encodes CSVPGLAGSQSSYNEQFF.

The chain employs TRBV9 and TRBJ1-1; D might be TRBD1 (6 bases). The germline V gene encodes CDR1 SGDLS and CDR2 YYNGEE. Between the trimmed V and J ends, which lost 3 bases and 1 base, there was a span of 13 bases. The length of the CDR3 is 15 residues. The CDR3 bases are TGTGCCAGCAGCGCCTTACAGGGAACGAACACTGAAGCTTTCTTT. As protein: CASSALQGTNTEAFF.

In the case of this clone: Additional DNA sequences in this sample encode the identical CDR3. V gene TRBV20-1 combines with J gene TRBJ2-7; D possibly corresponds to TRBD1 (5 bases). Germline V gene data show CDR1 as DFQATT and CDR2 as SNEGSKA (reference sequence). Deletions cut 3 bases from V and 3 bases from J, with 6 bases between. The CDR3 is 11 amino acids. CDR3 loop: CSARDNYEQYF. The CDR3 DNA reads TGCAGTGCTAGGGACAACTACGAGCAGTACTTC.

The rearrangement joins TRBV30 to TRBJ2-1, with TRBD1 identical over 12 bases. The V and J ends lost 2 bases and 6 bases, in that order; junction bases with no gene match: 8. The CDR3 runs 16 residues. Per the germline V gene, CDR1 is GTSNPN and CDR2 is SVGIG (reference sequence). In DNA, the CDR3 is TGTGCCTGGAGTAAGGGACAGGGGGCCTTCACCAATGAGCAGTTCTTC. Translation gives CAWSKGQGAFTNEQFF.

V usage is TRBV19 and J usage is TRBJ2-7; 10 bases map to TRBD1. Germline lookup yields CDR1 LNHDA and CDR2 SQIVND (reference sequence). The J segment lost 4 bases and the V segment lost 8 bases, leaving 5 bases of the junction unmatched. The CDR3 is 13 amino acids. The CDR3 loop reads CASGGTGVYEQYF. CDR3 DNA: TGTGCCAGTGGCGGGACAGGGGTATACGAGCAGTACTTC.

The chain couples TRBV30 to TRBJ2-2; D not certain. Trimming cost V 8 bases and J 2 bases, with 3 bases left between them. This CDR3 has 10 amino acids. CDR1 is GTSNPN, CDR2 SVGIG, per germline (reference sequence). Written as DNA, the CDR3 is TGTGCCGGAAACACCGGGGAGCTGTTTTTT. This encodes CAGNTGELFF.

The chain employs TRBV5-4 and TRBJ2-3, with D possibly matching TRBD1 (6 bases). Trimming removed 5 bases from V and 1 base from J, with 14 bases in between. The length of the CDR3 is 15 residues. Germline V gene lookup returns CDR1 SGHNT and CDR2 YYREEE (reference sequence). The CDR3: CASRPWTVGTDTQYF. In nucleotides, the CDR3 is TGTGCCAGCAGACCTTGGACAGTAGGCACAGATACGCAGTATTTT.

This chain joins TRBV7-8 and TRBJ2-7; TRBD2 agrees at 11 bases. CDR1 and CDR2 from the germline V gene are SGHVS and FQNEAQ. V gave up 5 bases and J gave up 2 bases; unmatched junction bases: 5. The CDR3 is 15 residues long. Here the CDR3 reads CASSQGLAATYEQYF. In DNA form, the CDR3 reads TGTGCCAGCAGCCAGGGACTAGCGGCGACCTACGAGCAGTACTTC.

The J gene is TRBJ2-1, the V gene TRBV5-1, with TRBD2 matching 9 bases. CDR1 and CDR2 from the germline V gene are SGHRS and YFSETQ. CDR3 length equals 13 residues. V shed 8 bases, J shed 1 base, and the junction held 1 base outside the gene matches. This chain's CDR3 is CASSGSSYNEQFF. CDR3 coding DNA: TGCGCCAGTAGCGGGAGTTCCTACAATGAGCAGTTCTTC.

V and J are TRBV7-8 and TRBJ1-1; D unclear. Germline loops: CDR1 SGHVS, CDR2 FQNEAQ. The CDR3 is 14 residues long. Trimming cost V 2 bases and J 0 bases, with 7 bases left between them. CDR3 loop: CASSLSGLNTEAFF. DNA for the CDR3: TGTGCCAGCAGCTTATCGGGGTTGAACACTGAAGCTTTCTTT.

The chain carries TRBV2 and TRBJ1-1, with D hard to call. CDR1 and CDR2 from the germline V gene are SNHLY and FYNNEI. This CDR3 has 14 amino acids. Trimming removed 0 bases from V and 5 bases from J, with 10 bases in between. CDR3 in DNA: TGTGCCAGCAGTGAAGCGCTCCAGAGGACTGAAGCTTTCTTT. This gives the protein CASSEALQRTEAFF. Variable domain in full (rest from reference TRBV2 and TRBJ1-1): EPEVTQTPSHQVTQMGQEVILRCVPISNHLYFYWYRQILGQKVEFLVSFYNNEISEKSEIFDDQFSVERPDGSNFTLKIRSTKLEDSAMYFCASSEALQRTEAFFGQGTRLTVV.

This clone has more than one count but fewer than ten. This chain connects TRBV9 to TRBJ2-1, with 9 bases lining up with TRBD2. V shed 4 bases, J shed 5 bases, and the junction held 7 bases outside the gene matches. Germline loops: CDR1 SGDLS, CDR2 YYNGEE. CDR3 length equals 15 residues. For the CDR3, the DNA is TGTGCCAGCAGCCGCGGACTAGCGTCCCACAATGAGCAGTTCTTC. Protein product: CASSRGLASHNEQFF.